The rows below give T cell receptor beta chains drawn from one sample of a study of blood T cell repertoires in COVID-19. TCRdb's copy holds only in-frame clones and misses some; the assay was immunoSEQ multiplex PCR. The table records 90,000 to 100,000 clones, 90% of them present only once. The specimen was peripheral blood. The receptors were gathered from a man aged 50 to 60 with acute or convalescent COVID-19. Both conserved end residues are part of each CDR3. A D gene is named only where the DNA matches it firmly. Some rows have no size entry. The others give once, few or many, or a class for an expanded clone.

D | J | size | V | CDR3 | DNA
TRBD1 | TRBJ1-2 | NA | TRBV10-2 | CASSETGTGYGYTF | TGCGCCAGCAGTGAGACCGGGACAGGCTATGGCTACACCTTC
NA | TRBJ1-1 | NA | TRBV25-1 | CASSEAGGKEAFF | TGTGCCAGCAGTGAAGCGGGGGGGAAGGAAGCTTTCTTT
TRBD1 | TRBJ2-1 | NA | TRBV6-5 | CASSYSGTVYNEQFF | TGTGCCAGCAGTTACTCTGGGACAGTCTACAATGAGCAGTTCTTC
NA | TRBJ2-3 | NA | TRBV30 | CAWKGDRTTDTQYF | TGTGCCTGGAAGGGTGACAGGACCACAGATACGCAGTATTTT
TRBD1 | TRBJ1-1 | once | TRBV6-2/TRBV6-3 | CASSSRGLRRAEAFF | TGTGCCAGCAGTTCCAGGGGGCTCAGACGCGCTGAAGCTTTCTTT
NA | TRBJ2-2 | once | TRBV5-5 | CASRLRRENTGELFF | TGTGCCAGCAGACTGAGGCGGGAGAACACCGGGGAGCTGTTTTTT
NA | TRBJ1-5 | NA | TRBV6-5 | CASSWGGDGQPQHF | TGTGCCAGCTCCTGGGGGGGGGATGGTCAGCCCCAGCATTTT
NA | TRBJ2-5 | NA | TRBV7-9 | CASSLAFGAGETQYF | TGTGCCAGCAGCTTAGCTTTCGGCGCGGGAGAGACCCAGTACTTC
NA | TRBJ1-2 | NA | TRBV6-5 | CASSLPGTYGYTF | TGTGCCAGCAGTCTACCCGGGACTTATGGCTACACCTTC
NA | TRBJ1-2 | NA | TRBV7-9 | CASSLGRREDGYTF | TGTGCCAGCAGCTTAGGCCGCAGGGAGGATGGCTACACCTTC
NA | TRBJ2-1 | NA | TRBV11-2 | CASSLVRGVTNEQFF | TGTGCCAGCAGCTTAGTCAGGGGTGTCACGAATGAGCAGTTCTTC
NA | TRBJ2-3 | NA | TRBV5-4 | CASSITDTQYF | TGTGCCAGCAGTATCACAGATACGCAGTATTTT
NA | TRBJ1-4 | NA | TRBV9 | CASSVGSGTTNEKLFF | TGTGCCAGCAGCGTAGGATCGGGGACAACTAATGAAAAACTGTTTTTT
NA | TRBJ1-5 | NA | TRBV9 | CASSVGHNNQPQHF | TGTGCCAGCAGCGTAGGTCACAACAATCAGCCCCAGCATTTT
NA | TRBJ1-4 | NA | TRBV5-1 | CASSLEGAPNEKLFF | TGCGCCAGCAGCTTGGAAGGGGCGCCTAATGAAAAACTGTTTTTT
NA | TRBJ1-4 | NA | TRBV29-1 | CSGEGANEKLFF | TGCAGCGGGGAAGGGGCTAATGAAAAACTGTTTTTT
NA | TRBJ2-2 | NA | TRBV3-1/TRBV3-2 | CASSQEGGSGELFF | TGTGCCAGCAGCCAAGAGGGGGGTTCCGGGGAGCTGTTTTTT
TRBD2 | TRBJ2-3 | NA | TRBV15 | CATSRESSSGRKTDTQYF | TGTGCCACCAGCAGAGAGAGTTCTAGCGGGAGGAAGACAGATACGCAGTATTTT
NA | TRBJ2-5 | NA | TRBV28 | CASAPTRETQYF | TGTGCCAGCGCCCCGACAAGAGAGACCCAGTACTTC
NA | TRBJ2-4 | NA | TRBV19 | CASTPSLQSKIQYF | TGTGCCAGTACCCCTTCCCTACAGTCGAAGATTCAGTACTTC
NA | TRBJ1-2 | NA | TRBV6-5 | CASSYAWSTGPYGYTF | TGTGCCAGCAGTTATGCCTGGTCAACAGGGCCCTATGGCTACACCTTC
NA | TRBJ1-1 | NA | TRBV30 | CAWMQGPNTEAFF | TGTGCCTGGATGCAGGGCCCTAACACTGAAGCTTTCTTT